What follows describes a single TCR beta chain. The antigen is not known. The assay was immunoSEQ multiplex PCR, and TCRdb's table has in-frame clones only and misses some. The profile shows 150,000 to 200,000 clones, approximately 90% of them singletons. These data are taken from a study of T cell responses to AZD1222 COVID-19 vaccine. V gave up 0 bases and J gave up 14 bases, with 20 bases separating them. Germline V gives CDR1 MNHEY, CDR2 SVGAGI. The CDR3 is made up of 16 amino acids. Study-level results: At baseline, just a handful of AZD1222 recipients tested seropositive. Most donors were white British and more were female, and clonal diversity was possibly underestimated.

The chain links TRBV6-5 to TRBJ1-6; D unresolved. Here the sequenced sample was peripheral blood, taken on day 0 of AZD1222 vaccination. The clonotype comes from an adult in good health. This CDR3 is CASSYSGNEEISALHF. CDR3 DNA: TGTGCCAGCAGTTACTCGGGTAATGAGGAGATCTCGGCCCTCCACTTT.